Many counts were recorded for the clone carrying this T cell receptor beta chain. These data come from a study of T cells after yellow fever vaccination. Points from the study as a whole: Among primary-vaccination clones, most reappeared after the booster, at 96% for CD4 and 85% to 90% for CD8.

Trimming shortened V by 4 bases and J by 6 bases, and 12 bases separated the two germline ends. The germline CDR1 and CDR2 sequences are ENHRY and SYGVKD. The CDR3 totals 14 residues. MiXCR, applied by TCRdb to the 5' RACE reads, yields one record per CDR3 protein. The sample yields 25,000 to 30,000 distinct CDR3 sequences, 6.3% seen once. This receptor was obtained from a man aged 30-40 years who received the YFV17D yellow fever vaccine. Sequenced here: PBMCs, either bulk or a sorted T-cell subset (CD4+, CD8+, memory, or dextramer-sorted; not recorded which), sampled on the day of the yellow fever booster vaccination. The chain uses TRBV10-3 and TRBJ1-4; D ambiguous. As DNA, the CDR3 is TGTGCCATCAGTGGTGAGAGGTCAGATGAAAAACTGTTTTTT. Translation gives CAISGERSDEKLFF.